Presented here are 30 T cell receptor beta chains from one specimen sequenced in a study of cytomegalovirus exposure and HLA in healthy donors. Use of 60 Vbeta and 13 Jbeta primers characterized the PCR. Method: immunoSEQ multiplex PCR; TCRdb's copy keeps in-frame clones and lacks some. The sample features about 130,000 clones, with more than 0.8% in its top ten. What was sequenced was PBMCs. The receptor set was obtained from a man between 18 and 29 years old in good health and CMV-seronegative.

About this clone itself: In the same sample, other DNA sequences code for this CDR3. This chain joins TRBV29-1 and TRBJ2-5; 8 bases are shared with TRBD1. With V trimmed by 6 bases and J by 5 bases, 5 bases remained unmatched. This CDR3 has 12 residues. The germline V gene encodes CDR1 SQVTM and CDR2 ANQGSEA. CDR3 DNA sequence: TGCAGCGTCGGACAGGGAGGCGAGACCCAGTACTTC. Translation: CSVGQGGETQYF.

V and J are TRBV5-6 and TRBJ2-3; D possibly corresponds to TRBD1 (7 bases). The germline V gene encodes CDR1 SGHDT and CDR2 YYEEEE. The germline V and J ends were trimmed by 6 bases and 5 bases, with 22 bases remaining between them. This CDR3 has 16 residues. DNA for the CDR3: TGTGCCAGCATTAAAACCGGAGGGGGCGCGGGAGATACGCAGTATTTT. Translated: CASIKTGGGAGDTQYF.

The chain combines TRBV19 with TRBJ2-7; 10 bases fit TRBD1. Germline CDR1 LNHDA, CDR2 SQIVND (reference sequence). Trimming removed 6 bases from V and 6 bases from J; junction bases left unmatched: 14. CDR3 length equals 16 residues. The CDR3 DNA reads as TGTGCCAGTAGCCGGACAGGGGGGCGGAAGTCGGCCGAGCAGTACTTC. Translation gives CASSRTGGRKSAEQYF.

The chain has TRBV5-1 and TRBJ1-6; TRBD1 matches at 8 bases. Trimming at V came to 0 bases and at J to 9 bases, leaving 8 bases not matched to a gene. The germline V gene has CDR1 SGHRS and CDR2 YFSETQ. The CDR3 contains 16 residues. The CDR3 here is CASSLDWTGSPSPLHF. For the CDR3, the DNA is TGCGCCAGCAGCTTGGATTGGACAGGGAGCCCTTCACCCCTCCACTTT.

CDR3 in DNA: TGTGCCAGCAGTGGGAATTGGACAGGGGCTGGGGCCAACGTCCTGACTTTC. Translated, it gives CASSGNWTGAGANVLTF. This sequence joins TRBV25-1 and TRBJ2-6, with TRBD1 identical over 9 bases. CDR3 length: 17 residues. V lost 4 bases to trimming and J lost 2 bases; unmatched junction nucleotides: 6. Germline V gene data show CDR1 as MGHDK and CDR2 as SYGVNS. The full variable domain, with the rest looked up from reference TRBV25-1 and TRBJ2-6, is EADIYQTPRYLVIGTGKKITLECSQTMGHDKMYWYQQDPGMELHLIHYSYGVNSTEKGDLSSESTVSRIRTEHFPLTLESARPSHTSQYLCASSGNWTGAGANVLTFGAGSRLTVL.

V and J are TRBV2 and TRBJ2-1; D might be TRBD2 (5 bases). Trimming left V 2 bases short and J 6 bases short, with 14 bases between. From germline, CDR1 is SNHLY and CDR2 FYNNEI. The CDR3 covers 15 residues. CDR3 DNA sequence: TGTGCCAGCAGTGAATGGGGAGTTTCATCCAATGAGCAGTTCTTC. Protein sequence: CASSEWGVSSNEQFF.

This chain joins TRBV7-9 and TRBJ2-3; tentative D call: TRBD1 (6 bases). Germline V CDR1 and CDR2: SEHNR, FQNEAQ (reference sequence). The V end lost 7 bases, the J end lost 0 bases, and 14 bases lay between the germline ends. This CDR3 has 15 residues. Written as DNA, the CDR3 is TGTGCCAGCACGGGTGTAACAGGGAGCACAGATACGCAGTATTTT. Amino acid sequence: CASTGVTGSTDTQYF.

This chain joins TRBV18 and TRBJ1-1; D might be TRBD1 (6 bases). Germline CDR1 is KGHSH and CDR2 is LQKENI. Trimming stripped 8 bases from V and 1 base from J, with 20 bases between. The length of the CDR3 is 16 residues. The CDR3 nucleotides are TGTGCCAGCGCGATCAAAGCAGGGACACCGAACACTGAAGCTTTCTTT. The encoded protein is CASAIKAGTPNTEAFF.

The CDR3 DNA reads TGCGCCAGCAGTCCCGAAGGAGACTATGGCTACACCTTC. Translated: CASSPEGDYGYTF. The chain carries TRBV5-1 and TRBJ1-2; D is ambiguous. Germline CDR1 is SGHRS and CDR2 is YFSETQ. This CDR3 contains 13 residues. The V end lost 5 bases, the J end lost 3 bases, and 11 bases lay between the germline ends.

This chain uses TRBV27 with TRBJ2-3, with a tentative D call TRBD2 (6 bases). This CDR3 contains 14 residues. V was pared by 2 bases and J by 0 bases, with 6 bases between. The germline CDR1 and CDR2 sequences are MNHEY and SMNVEV (reference sequence). The chain's CDR3 is CASSLRGSTDTQYF. CDR3 coding DNA: TGTGCCAGCAGTTTACGGGGGAGCACAGATACGCAGTATTTT.

This rearrangement joins TRBV6-4 to TRBJ2-3; D ambiguous. This CDR3 has 15 residues. With 6 bases removed from V and 0 bases from J, the gap between germline ends came to 13 bases. Germline V gene lookup returns CDR1 MRHNA and CDR2 SNTAGT. CDR3 bases: TGTGCCAGCAGCTACTCCGAGACTAGCACAGATACGCAGTATTTT. Translation gives CASSYSETSTDTQYF.

The V gene is TRBV13, the J gene TRBJ2-7; tentative D call: TRBD2 (6 bases). The V and J ends lost 5 bases and 2 bases respectively, with 13 bases between them. Per germline, CDR1 PRHDT and CDR2 FYEKMQ (reference sequence). CDR3 size: 14 residues. The CDR3 coding sequence is TGTGCCAGCAGCCAGGGACTGGCCACCTACGAGCAGTACTTC. Translating it yields CASSQGLATYEQYF.

The chain is built from TRBV2 and TRBJ2-3, with 11 bases identical to TRBD2. The trim removed 6 bases at V and 2 bases at J, leaving 4 bases unmatched. This CDR3 comprises 15 residues. Germline-derived CDR1 and CDR2 are SNHLY and FYNNEI. Written as DNA, the CDR3 is TGTGCCAGCAGGGATAGCGGGGGGGTCACAGATACGCAGTATTTT. It is translated as CASRDSGGVTDTQYF.

The chain couples TRBV5-1 to TRBJ2-3; tentatively, D is TRBD2 (5 bases). The ends were cut back, 2 bases at V and 0 bases at J, with 10 bases in the middle. Germline values: CDR1 SGHRS, CDR2 YFSETQ. There are 15 residues in the CDR3. CDR3 amino acids: CASSLLLASTDTQYF. CDR3 in DNA: TGCGCCAGCAGCTTATTGCTAGCAAGCACAGATACGCAGTATTTT. Filled out from reference TRBV5-1 and TRBJ2-3, the complete variable domain reads KAGVTQTPRYLIKTRGQQVTLSCSPISGHRSVSWYQQTPGQGLQFLFEYFSETQRNKGNFPGRFSGRQFSNSRSEMNVSTLELGDSALYLCASSLLLASTDTQYFGPGTRLTVL.

The rearrangement joins TRBV19 to TRBJ1-5, with D possibly matching TRBD1 (6 bases). The CDR3 length is 12 residues. The V and J ends lost 7 bases and 4 bases respectively, with 8 bases between them. Germline V gene sequence: CDR1 LNHDA, CDR2 SQIVND (reference sequence). CDR3 sequence (DNA): TGTGCCAGTAAACAGGGAAATCAGCCCCAGCATTTT. It codes for CASKQGNQPQHF.

V and J are TRBV19 and TRBJ2-7, with 9 nucleotides matching TRBD1. This CDR3 has 14 residues. Per the germline V gene, CDR1 is LNHDA and CDR2 is SQIVND (reference sequence). V shed 6 bases and J 4 bases; nucleotides not matched to a gene: 7. The CDR3 nucleotides are TGTGCCAGTAGCGCGGGACAGGGATGGTACGAGCAGTACTTC. Translating it yields CASSAGQGWYEQYF. Filled out from reference TRBV19 and TRBJ2-7, the complete variable domain reads DGGITQSPKYLFRKEGQNVTLSCEQNLNHDAMYWYRQDPGQGLRLIYYSQIVNDFQKGDIAEGYSVSREKKESFPLTVTSAQKNPTAFYLCASSAGQGWYEQYFGPGTRLTVT.

This rearrangement joins TRBV4-1 to TRBJ2-7; D is ambiguous. V was trimmed by 1 base and J by 6 bases, leaving 10 bases between them. The CDR3 totals 13 residues. Germline CDR1 reads MGHRA; CDR2 reads YSYEKL. The DNA of the CDR3 is TGCGCCAGCAGCCAAGGCGTAAGCCTCGAGCAGTACTTC. This sequence encodes CASSQGVSLEQYF.

The V and J genes are TRBV15 and TRBJ1-5; D gene unclear. The CDR3 length is 13 residues. The ends were cut back, 4 bases at V and 11 bases at J, with 15 bases in the middle. Germline V gene lookup returns CDR1 LNHNV and CDR2 YYDKDF (reference sequence). The CDR3 bases are TGTGCCACCAGCATCCGCCGCGGGGAGGCCCAGCATTTT. Its protein product is CATSIRRGEAQHF.

This chain links TRBV29-1 with TRBJ2-3; D call uncertain. Trimming left V 5 bases short and J 11 bases short, with 14 bases between. CDR3 length equals 11 residues. Germline V gene sequence: CDR1 SQVTM, CDR2 ANQGSEA. CDR3 sequence reads: CSVRDQNRQYF. In nucleotides, the CDR3 is TGCAGCGTTCGAGACCAAAACAGGCAGTATTTT.

The V gene is TRBV7-9, the J gene TRBJ1-6, with no clear D. CDR3 length equals 12 residues. Per germline, CDR1 SEHNR and CDR2 FQNEAQ (reference sequence). Trimming took 7 bases from V and 8 from J, leaving 9 bases between them. CDR3 amino acids: CASTLSHSPLHF. CDR3 in DNA: TGTGCCAGCACCCTTTCTCATTCACCCCTCCACTTT. The full variable domain, in which reference TRBV7-9 and TRBJ1-6 provide the parts outside the CDR3, is DTGVSQNPRHKITKRGQNVTFRCDPISEHNRLYWYRQTLGQGPEFLTYFQNEAQLEKSRLLSDRFSAERPKGSFSTLEIQRTEQGDSAMYLCASTLSHSPLHFGNGTRLTVT.

The chain couples TRBV5-1 to TRBJ1-4; D not resolved. The germline V gene has CDR1 SGHRS and CDR2 YFSETQ. CDR3 length: 12 residues. V lost 2 bases to trimming and J lost 6 bases, with 5 bases between them. The CDR3 nucleotides are TGCGCCAGCAGCTTAGAGGATGAAAAACTGTTTTTT. Encoded protein: CASSLEDEKLFF.

This sequence joins TRBV9 and TRBJ1-1, with 7 bases aligning to TRBD1. The CDR3 is 14 residues long. V trimming: 3 bases; J trimming: 1 base; junction bases outside the gene matches: 3. Germline V CDR1 and CDR2: SGDLS, YYNGEE. CDR3 sequence reads: CASSETGPNTEAFF. CDR3 bases: TGTGCCAGCAGCGAGACAGGGCCGAACACTGAAGCTTTCTTT.

This rearrangement joins TRBV6-4 to TRBJ1-1; 10 bases match TRBD1. V lost 5 bases, J lost 2 bases, and 11 bases stayed unmatched. The germline V gene encodes CDR1 MRHNA and CDR2 SNTAGT. The CDR3 is 17 residues long. The CDR3 protein is CASSRVPGQGRNTEAFF. The CDR3 DNA is TGTGCCAGCAGTCGAGTCCCGGGACAGGGGAGAAACACTGAAGCTTTCTTT.

This chain uses TRBV5-4 with TRBJ2-2; 13 bases are a match to TRBD2. The V gene's germline CDR1 is SGHNT and CDR2 YYREEE (reference sequence). The CDR3 length is 16 residues. J was trimmed by 1 base and V by 4 bases; bases with no gene match: 1. CDR3: CASSGLAGENTGELFF. The DNA of the CDR3 is TGTGCCAGCAGCGGACTAGCGGGGGAGAACACCGGGGAGCTGTTTTTT.

J is TRBJ1-2 and V is TRBV10-3; D remains unclear. V was cut by 0 bases and J by 0 bases, with 5 bases left in between. The CDR3 has 14 residues. Germline V gives CDR1 ENHRY, CDR2 SYGVKD. The CDR3 nucleotides are TGTGCCATCAGTGAGTCTTCAGCTAACTATGGCTACACCTTC. Protein: CAISESSANYGYTF.

The chain recombines TRBV18 with TRBJ1-2, with D unresolved. Deletions cut 2 bases from V and 2 bases from J, with 12 bases between. Germline-derived CDR1 and CDR2 are KGHSH and LQKENI. The CDR3 sequence is 15 residues long. CDR3: CASSPAGRINYGYTF. In DNA form, the CDR3 reads TGTGCCAGCTCACCAGCGGGTCGAATCAACTATGGCTACACCTTC.

This chain connects TRBV10-3 to TRBJ1-1; no clear D gene. The germline CDR1 and CDR2 sequences are ENHRY and SYGVKD. The V end lost 0 bases, the J end lost 1 base, and 9 bases lay between the germline ends. The CDR3 loop spans 15 amino acids. The CDR3 reads CAISESILRNTEAFF. The CDR3 DNA reads as TGTGCCATCAGTGAGTCGATCCTCAGGAACACTGAAGCTTTCTTT.

This rearrangement joins TRBV27 to TRBJ2-5, with 7 bases identical to TRBD1. The V and J ends lost 5 bases and 4 bases, in that order; junction bases with no gene match: 4. CDR3 length equals 13 residues. CDR1 and CDR2 (germline): MNHEY, SMNVEV (reference sequence). CDR3 sequence reads: CASSRRQGETQYF. The CDR3 bases are TGTGCCAGCAGTCGAAGACAGGGAGAGACCCAGTACTTC.

This rearrangement joins TRBV5-1 to TRBJ2-7; D is perhaps TRBD2 (6 bases). Trimming stripped 4 bases from V and 7 bases from J, with 15 bases between. Germline lookup yields CDR1 SGHRS and CDR2 YFSETQ. The CDR3 is 13 amino acids. CDR3 in DNA: TGCGCCAGCAGCCGGGACTCCCTGGGAGAGCAGTACTTC. This encodes CASSRDSLGEQYF.

The chain has TRBV4-2 and TRBJ1-2; 7 bases match TRBD1. V dropped 3 bases and J dropped 0; count of bases not matched to a gene: 7. The CDR3 consists of 16 residues. CDR1 LGHNA and CDR2 YNFKEQ come from the germline V gene. The CDR3 sequence: CASSHATTGTNYGYTF. CDR3 in DNA: TGTGCCAGCAGCCACGCCACGACAGGGACTAACTATGGCTACACCTTC.